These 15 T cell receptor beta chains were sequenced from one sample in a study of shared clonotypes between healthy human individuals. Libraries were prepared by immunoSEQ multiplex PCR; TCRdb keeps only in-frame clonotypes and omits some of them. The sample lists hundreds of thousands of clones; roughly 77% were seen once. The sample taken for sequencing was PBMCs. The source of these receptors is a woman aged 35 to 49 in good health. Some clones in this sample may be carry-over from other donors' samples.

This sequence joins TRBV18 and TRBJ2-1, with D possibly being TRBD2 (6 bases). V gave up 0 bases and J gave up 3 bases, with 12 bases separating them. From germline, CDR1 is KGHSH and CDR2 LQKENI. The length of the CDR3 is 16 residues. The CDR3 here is CASSPPVGSRYNEQFF. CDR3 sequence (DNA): TGTGCCAGCTCACCACCGGTCGGGAGCCGCTACAATGAGCAGTTCTTC.

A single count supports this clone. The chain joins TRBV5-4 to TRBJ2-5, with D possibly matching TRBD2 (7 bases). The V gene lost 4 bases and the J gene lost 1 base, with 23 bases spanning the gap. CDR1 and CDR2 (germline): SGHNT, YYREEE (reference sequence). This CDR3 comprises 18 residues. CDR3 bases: TGTGCCAGCAGCCCGGGGGCCTTCACAGCGGGATTCCAAGAGACCCAGTACTTC. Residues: CASSPGAFTAGFQETQYF.

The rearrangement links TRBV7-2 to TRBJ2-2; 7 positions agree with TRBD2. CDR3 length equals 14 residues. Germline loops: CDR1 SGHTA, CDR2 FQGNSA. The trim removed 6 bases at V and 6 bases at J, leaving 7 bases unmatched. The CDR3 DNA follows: TGTGCCAGCAGTTCGATGGGAGGGCCCGGGGAGCTGTTTTTT. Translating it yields CASSSMGGPGELFF.

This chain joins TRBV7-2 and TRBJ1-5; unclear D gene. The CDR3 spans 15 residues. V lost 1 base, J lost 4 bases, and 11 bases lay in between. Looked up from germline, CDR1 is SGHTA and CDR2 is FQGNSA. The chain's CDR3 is CASSLGPTENQPQHF. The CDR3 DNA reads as TGTGCCAGCAGCTTAGGTCCGACGGAAAATCAGCCCCAGCATTTT.

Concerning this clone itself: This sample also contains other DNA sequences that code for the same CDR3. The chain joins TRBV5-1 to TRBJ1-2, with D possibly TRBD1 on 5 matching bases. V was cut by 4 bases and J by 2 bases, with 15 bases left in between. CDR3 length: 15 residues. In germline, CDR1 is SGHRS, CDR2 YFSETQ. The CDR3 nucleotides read TGCGCCAGCAGCCTCGGGGGGACCGGAAACTATGGCTACACCTTC. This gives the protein CASSLGGTGNYGYTF.

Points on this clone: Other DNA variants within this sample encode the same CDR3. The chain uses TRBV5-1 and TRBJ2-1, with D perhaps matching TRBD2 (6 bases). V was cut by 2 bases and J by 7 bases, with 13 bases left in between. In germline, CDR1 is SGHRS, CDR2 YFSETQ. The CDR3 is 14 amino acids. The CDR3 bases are TGCGCCAGCAGCTTTAGCGGCGTGGGGAATGAGCAGTTCTTC. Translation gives CASSFSGVGNEQFF.

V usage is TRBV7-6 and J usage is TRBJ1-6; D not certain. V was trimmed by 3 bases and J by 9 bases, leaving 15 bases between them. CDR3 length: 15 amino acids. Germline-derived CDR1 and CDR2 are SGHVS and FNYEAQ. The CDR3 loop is CASSLEGGKVSPLHF. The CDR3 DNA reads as TGTGCCAGCAGCTTGGAGGGTGGGAAAGTTTCACCCCTCCACTTT.

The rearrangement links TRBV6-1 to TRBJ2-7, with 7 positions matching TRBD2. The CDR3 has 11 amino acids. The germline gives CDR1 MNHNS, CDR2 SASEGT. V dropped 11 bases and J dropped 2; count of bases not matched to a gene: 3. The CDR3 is CAGAGTYEQYF. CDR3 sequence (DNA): TGTGCCGGAGCGGGGACCTACGAGCAGTACTTC.

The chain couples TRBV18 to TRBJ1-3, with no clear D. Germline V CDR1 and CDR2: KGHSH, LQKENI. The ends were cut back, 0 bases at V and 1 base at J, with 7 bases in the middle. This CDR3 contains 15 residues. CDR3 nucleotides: TGTGCCAGCTCACCACCGACGTTATCTGGAAACACCATATATTTT. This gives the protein CASSPPTLSGNTIYF. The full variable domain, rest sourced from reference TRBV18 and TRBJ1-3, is NAGVMQNPRHLVRRRGQEARLRCSPMKGHSHVYWYRQLPEEGLKFMVYLQKENIIDESGMPKERFSAEFPKEGPSILRIQQVVRGDSAAYFCASSPPTLSGNTIYFGEGSWLTVV.

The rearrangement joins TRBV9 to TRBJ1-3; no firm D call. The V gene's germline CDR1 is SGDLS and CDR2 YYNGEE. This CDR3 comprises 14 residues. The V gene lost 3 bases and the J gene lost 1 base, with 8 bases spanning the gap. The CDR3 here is CASSGDSSGNTIYF. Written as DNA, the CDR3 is TGTGCCAGCAGCGGTGACTCGTCTGGAAACACCATATATTTT.

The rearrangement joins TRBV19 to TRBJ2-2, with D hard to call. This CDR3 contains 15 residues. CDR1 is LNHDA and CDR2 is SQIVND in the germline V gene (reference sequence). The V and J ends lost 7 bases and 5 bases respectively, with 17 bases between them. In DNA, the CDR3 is TGTGCCAGTATAGGGTCTGGTTGGGGAACCGGGGAGCTGTTTTTT. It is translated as CASIGSGWGTGELFF.

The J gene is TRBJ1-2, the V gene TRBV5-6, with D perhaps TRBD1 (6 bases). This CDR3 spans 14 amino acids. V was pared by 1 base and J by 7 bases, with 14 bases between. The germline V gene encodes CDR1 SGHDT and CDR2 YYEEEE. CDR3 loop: CASSLLGQMIGYTF. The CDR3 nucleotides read TGTGCCAGCAGCTTGCTGGGACAAATGATTGGCTACACCTTC.

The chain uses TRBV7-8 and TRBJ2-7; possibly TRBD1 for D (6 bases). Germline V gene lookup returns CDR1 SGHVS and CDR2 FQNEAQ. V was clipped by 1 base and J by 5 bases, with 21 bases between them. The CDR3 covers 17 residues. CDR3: CASSLGGPGVPPNEQYF. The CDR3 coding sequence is TGTGCCAGCAGCTTAGGTGGCCCAGGGGTACCCCCCAACGAGCAGTACTTC.

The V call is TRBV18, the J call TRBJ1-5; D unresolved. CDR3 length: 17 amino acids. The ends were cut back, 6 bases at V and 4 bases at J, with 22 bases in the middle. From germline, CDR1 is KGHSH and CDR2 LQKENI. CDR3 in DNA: TGTGCCAGCTCCTCGATCGTGGACTCTAAACGTAATCAGCCCCAGCATTTT. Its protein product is CASSSIVDSKRNQPQHF.

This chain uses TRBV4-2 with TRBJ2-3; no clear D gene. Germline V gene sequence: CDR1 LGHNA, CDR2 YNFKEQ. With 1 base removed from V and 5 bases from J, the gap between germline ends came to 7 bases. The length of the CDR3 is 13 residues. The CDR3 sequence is CASSQGRRDTQYF. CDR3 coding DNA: TGTGCCAGCAGCCAAGGGAGACGAGATACGCAGTATTTT.